The T cell receptor beta chain described here comes from a study of identical twins. This clonotype appeared a few times. Its antigen is undetermined. TCRdb used MiXCR to reprocess the 5' RACE reads, holding one entry per CDR3 protein. The sample has 600,000 to 700,000 distinct CDR3 sequences, less than 25% seen once. Trimming removed 4 bases from V and 2 bases from J, with 18 bases in between. This CDR3 contains 17 residues. Study results and limitations: Twin pairs had excess sharing that was weaker in beta out-of-frame sequences.

The same data also went into a second study, on T cells expressing NK-cell markers.

Sequencing was carried out using PBMCs. The receptor was derived from a woman aged 18 to 35 in good health. The chain couples TRBV12-3 or TRBV12-4 to TRBJ2-1; TRBD1 or TRBD2 may be the D gene (7 bases each). In nucleotides, the CDR3 is TGTGCCAGCAGTTCACTCGACAGGGAGGGAACCTACAATGAGCAGTTCTTC. Encoded protein: CASSSLDREGTYNEQFF.